This T cell receptor beta chain was identified in a study of tumor-infiltrating lymphocytes in primary liver carcinoma. For the study at large: Tumor stage was T1-T3 N0M0, and tumor size was roughly 4 to 10 cm across.

Details on this clonotype: Its ends do not fully match the called genes, so a read error is possible.

Extraction of RNA together with DNA used roughly 20-33 mg of unsorted bulk tissue. CDR3 length: 15 amino acids. Germline CDR1 is SQVTM and CDR2 is ANQGSEA. A primer in the constant region served to generate TCR beta cDNA from approximately 500 ng of total RNA. The TCR beta library was amplified through three nested multiplex PCR rounds in a modified ARM-PCR procedure. Both of the initial two PCR rounds ran for about 9 cycles and employed TRBV1-TRBV30 forward primers alongside a C-beta reverse primer. TCRdb reanalysed the multiplex PCR reads using MiXCR and keeps one entry per CDR3 protein. The sample contains approximately 190,000 distinct CDR3 sequences, roughly 80% of which appear only once.

V is TRBV29-1 and J is TRBJ1-1; the D is unclear. This TCR derives from a man aged 40-50 years with primary liver carcinoma and hepatitis B virus infection. The sequenced material came from tumor tissue from primary liver carcinoma. This CDR3 is CSFVPGWGMKTEAFF. The CDR3 nucleotides are TGCAGCTTTGTCCCGGGATGGGGAATGAAAACTGAAGCTTTCTTT.